Sequencing of this T cell receptor beta chain was carried out in a study of radiotherapy plus CTLA-4 blockade in lung cancer. Measured with immunoSEQ multiplex PCR; TCRdb has only the in-frame clones, and not every one. The sample lists around 86,000 clones, around 86% seen once, with under 0.85% in the top ten. Germline V gene data show CDR1 as SGHAT and CDR2 as FQNNGV. Deletions cut 1 base from V and 4 bases from J, with 12 bases between. The CDR3 runs to 15 residues. The study gave focal radiation plus ipilimumab CTLA-4 blockade to patients with chemo-refractory metastatic non-small-cell lung cancer.

The receptor comes from a human donor with non-small cell lung cancer who had stable disease on radiotherapy plus ipilimumab. The genes are TRBV11-2 and TRBJ2-3, with D possibly being TRBD1 or TRBD2 (5 bases each). This sample comprised peripheral blood, obtained from a patient treated with radiotherapy plus ipilimumab. Here the CDR3 reads CASSLGRGYADTQYF. Here the CDR3 DNA reads TGTGCCAGCAGCTTAGGCCGGGGCTATGCAGATACGCAGTATTTT.